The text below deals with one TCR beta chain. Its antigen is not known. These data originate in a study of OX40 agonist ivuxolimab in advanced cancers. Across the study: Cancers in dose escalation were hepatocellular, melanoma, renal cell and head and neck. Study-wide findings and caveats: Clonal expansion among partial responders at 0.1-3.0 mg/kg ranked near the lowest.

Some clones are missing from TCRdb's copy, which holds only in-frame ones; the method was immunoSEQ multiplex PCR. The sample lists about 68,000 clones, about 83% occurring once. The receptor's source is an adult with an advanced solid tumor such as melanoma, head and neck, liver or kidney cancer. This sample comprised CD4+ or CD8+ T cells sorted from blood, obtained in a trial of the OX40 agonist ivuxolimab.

Here the CDR3 DNA reads TGCGCCAGCAGCTTAAACACGGGGAACACTGAAGCTTTCTTT. Its translation: CASSLNTGNTEAFF. The chain combines TRBV5-1 with TRBJ1-1; D call uncertain. The germline V gene encodes CDR1 SGHRS and CDR2 YFSETQ. The CDR3 sequence is 14 residues long. With 2 bases removed from V and 1 base from J, the gap between germline ends came to 9 bases.